These 9 T cell receptor beta chains came from one sample sequenced in a study of Graves' ophthalmopathy and Graves' hyperthyroidism. The sequenced template was RNA, covering the TCR beta CDR3 region. HTBI-primed RT-PCR formed the first round, and a multiplex PCR formed the second. Via MiXCR, TCRdb re-called the multiplex PCR reads, giving one row per CDR3 protein. The repertoire holds about 1.2 million distinct CDR3 sequences, with about two fifths as singletons. The specimen sequenced was peripheral blood or thyroid tissue (not recorded which). These receptors came from an adult man with Graves' hyperthyroidism.

This clonotype came up many times. V usage is TRBV7-2 and J usage is TRBJ1-5; D is undetermined. The CDR3 contains 15 residues. Trimming stripped 1 base from V and 5 bases from J, with 12 bases between. Germline CDR1 SGHTA, CDR2 FQGNSA. Here the CDR3 DNA reads TGTGCCAGCAGCTTAGGTTCGAGGGTCGATCAGCCCCAGCATTTT. This encodes CASSLGSRVDQPQHF.

V and J are TRBV7-6 and TRBJ1-1; unclear D gene. V shed 0 bases and J shed 5 bases, with 13 bases lying between them. CDR1 SGHVS and CDR2 FNYEAQ come from the germline V gene. The CDR3 has 15 amino acids. The CDR3 loop reads CASSLAIGSRTEAFF. CDR3 nucleotides: TGTGCCAGCAGCTTAGCGATAGGCTCGAGAACTGAAGCTTTCTTT.

V is TRBV7-2 and J is TRBJ1-2; maybe TRBD1 (6 bases). CDR1 and CDR2 (germline): SGHTA, FQGNSA. The CDR3 runs to 14 residues. Deletions cut 0 bases from V and 8 bases from J, with 13 bases between. The CDR3 sequence is CASSLARGFDGYTF. CDR3 DNA: TGTGCCAGCAGCTTAGCTAGGGGGTTCGACGGCTACACCTTC.

The table lists this clonotype with many counts. The rearrangement joins TRBV19 to TRBJ1-2, with D possibly matching TRBD1 (5 bases). This CDR3 is 14 amino acids long. Germline V gene sequence: CDR1 LNHDA, CDR2 SQIVND (reference sequence). The V end lost 4 bases, the J end lost 5 bases, and 14 bases lay between the germline ends. This CDR3 is CASSTGQGLYGYTF. The CDR3 DNA sequence: TGTGCCAGTAGTACTGGGCAGGGATTATATGGCTACACCTTC. Looking up the rest from reference TRBV19 and TRBJ1-2 gives the full variable domain: DGGITQSPKYLFRKEGQNVTLSCEQNLNHDAMYWYRQDPGQGLRLIYYSQIVNDFQKGDIAEGYSVSREKKESFPLTVTSAQKNPTAFYLCASSTGQGLYGYTFGSGTRLTVV.

The CDR3 spells CATLTKERRGAGGYTF. CDR3 DNA: TGTGCCACCCTAACGAAGGAGAGAAGGGGGGCTGGGGGCTACACCTTC. The rearrangement links TRBV19 to TRBJ1-2, with a possible D match to TRBD1 (6 bases). The CDR3 covers 16 residues. Germline CDR1 LNHDA, CDR2 SQIVND (reference sequence). V lost 10 bases to trimming and J lost 8 bases, with 29 bases between them.

This clonotype occurred a few times. The chain carries TRBV4-3 and TRBJ2-7; D unclear. The V gene lost 1 base and the J gene lost 3 bases, with 7 bases spanning the gap. Germline values: CDR1 LGHNA, CDR2 YSLEER. The CDR3 length is 13 residues. The CDR3: CASSQGSYYEQYF. CDR3 nucleotides: TGCGCCAGCAGCCAAGGGAGTTACTACGAGCAGTACTTC.

Details on this clonotype: The junction departs from germline at one end; a sequencing error may be responsible. The chain couples TRBV7-2 to TRBJ1-1; D ambiguous. Germline assignment: CDR1 SGHTA and CDR2 FQGNSA. CDR3 length: 13 residues. In nucleotides, the CDR3 is TGTGCCTGCAGCTTACGGGTAGGCACTGAAGCTTTCTTT. It encodes CACSLRVGTEAFF.

Many counts were recorded for this clonotype. The gene calls are TRBV19 and TRBJ1-5; D ambiguous. Germline CDR1 LNHDA, CDR2 SQIVND (reference sequence). The CDR3 has 15 amino acids. Trimming removed 5 bases from V and 0 bases from J, with 11 bases in between. The CDR3 DNA reads TGTGCCAGTAGTTTACGAGATTATAGCAATCAGCCCCAGCATTTT. Protein: CASSLRDYSNQPQHF.

The J gene is TRBJ1-5, the V gene TRBV6-5; D might be TRBD1 (5 bases). This CDR3 has 16 amino acids. Germline V gene sequence: CDR1 MNHEY, CDR2 SVGAGI. V lost 1 base and J lost 6, with 16 bases in between. The CDR3 spells CASSYLGQGSVQPQHF. The DNA for the CDR3 is TGTGCCAGCAGTTACTTAGGTCAGGGTAGCGTTCAGCCCCAGCATTTT.